The rows below give T cell receptor beta chains drawn from one sample of a study of T cell changes during pregnancy in multiple sclerosis. Libraries were prepared by immunoSEQ multiplex PCR; TCRdb keeps only in-frame clonotypes and omits some of them. This sample has 45,000 to 55,000 clones; 70% to 90% occur once, and the top ten carry about 2%. The material sequenced was peripheral blood, taken in the first trimester of pregnancy. The receptors were gathered from a female donor with multiple sclerosis, enrolled in a pregnancy study. CDR3s include the opening cysteine and the closing phenylalanine or tryptophan. D genes are given only for firm matches. Expanded clones are given a class, and other clones once, few, many or no size at all.

TRBV7-9	NA	TRBJ2-1	TRBD1	TGTGCCAGCAGCGTCGGGACAGGAGGCTACAATGAGCAGTTCTTC	CASSVGTGGYNEQFF
TRBV6-5	once	TRBJ1-2	NA	TGTGCCAGCAGCCTGGGGGGGACTAATGGCTACACCTTC	CASSLGGTNGYTF
TRBV5-1	NA	TRBJ2-1	NA	TGCGCCAGCAGCTTGCTTAGCGGTGGGGGAGAGGAGCAGTTCTTC	CASSLLSGGGEEQFF
TRBV5-1	NA	TRBJ1-5	NA	TGCGCCAGCAGCTTGGTGGGGGGAGGTCAGCCCCAGCATTTT	CASSLVGGGQPQHF
TRBV30	NA	TRBJ1-1	NA	TGTGCCTGGAGCCGAACGGCGGGCAGGGGAGCTGAAGCTTTCTTT	CAWSRTAGRGAEAFF
TRBV5-1	NA	TRBJ1-2	NA	TGCGCCAGCAGCTCCGAGCCCCCTAACTATGGCTACACCTTC	CASSSEPPNYGYTF
TRBV9	NA	TRBJ1-5	TRBD1	TGTGCCAGCAGCCCAGACAGGGATAGCAATCAGCCCCAGCATTTT	CASSPDRDSNQPQHF
TRBV20-1	NA	TRBJ1-4	NA	TGCAGTGCAAGGACACTTGAAAAACTGTTTTTT	CSARTLEKLFF
TRBV7-9	NA	TRBJ1-3	NA	TGTGCCAGCAGCTTAATGGGGGCGGAAGGAAACACCATATATTTT	CASSLMGAEGNTIYF
TRBV7-2	NA	TRBJ2-1	NA	TGTGCCAGCAGCCCTCAGGGGTCCTACAATGAGCAGTTCTTC	CASSPQGSYNEQFF
TRBV27	NA	TRBJ2-3	TRBD2	TGTGCCAGCAGTACGTCTAGCGGGGGGAGGTCAGATACGCAGTATTTT	CASSTSSGGRSDTQYF
TRBV2	NA	TRBJ1-1	TRBD1	TGTGCCAGCAGAAGGACAGGGCGAAGTACTGAAGCTTTCTTT	CASRRTGRSTEAFF
TRBV7-6	once	TRBJ1-6	TRBD1	TGTGCCAGCAGCTTAGTGACAGGGGCGAGCTCCTATAATTCACCCCTCCACTTT	CASSLVTGASSYNSPLHF
TRBV5-1	NA	TRBJ1-4	NA	TGCGCCAGCAGCTCTGGGAGGGCGGATTTTGAAAAACTGTTTTTT	CASSSGRADFEKLFF
TRBV7-2	NA	TRBJ1-2	TRBD1	TGTGCCAGCAGCTTGGACAGGGGGCTGGGAGACTATGGCTACACCTTC	CASSLDRGLGDYGYTF
TRBV4-1	NA	TRBJ1-2	TRBD1	TGCGCCAGCAGCCAAGTCGGGGCGAAGGACAGGGGAGGCTACACCTTC	CASSQVGAKDRGGYTF
TRBV29-1	NA	TRBJ1-6	NA	TGCAGCGTTGGGCGACAGCCAAATTCACCCCTCCACTTT	CSVGRQPNSPLHF
TRBV27	NA	TRBJ2-7	TRBD2	TGTGCCAGCAGTCGAGAGCCTAGCGGGAGATCCTACGAGCAGTACTTC	CASSREPSGRSYEQYF
TRBV5-4	NA	TRBJ2-4	NA	TGTGCCAGCAGCTCCGAGGCCGTTTCAGCCAAAAACATTCAGTACTTC	CASSSEAVSAKNIQYF
TRBV5-1	NA	TRBJ1-6	NA	TGCGCCAGCAGCGTCGCGGGGGGTAATTCACCCCTCCACTTT	CASSVAGGNSPLHF
TRBV7-9	NA	TRBJ2-1	TRBD2	TGTGCCAGCAGCCAAAGACTAGCCGGTAACATTGAGCAGTTCTTC	CASSQRLAGNIEQFF
TRBV7-9	NA	TRBJ2-2	TRBD1	TGTGCCAGCACCCCAGGGGGCCGATCGAACACCGGGGAGCTGTTTTTT	CASTPGGRSNTGELFF
TRBV7-9	once	TRBJ2-6	NA	TGTGCCAGCAGCCAAATCGCTGAATGGGGGCTCTCTGGGGCCAACGTCCTGACTTTC	CASSQIAEWGLSGANVLTF
TRBV7-8	NA	TRBJ1-5	TRBD1	TGTGCCAGCAGCCCCCAGCCAAGGACAGGGGATCAGCCCCAGCATTTT	CASSPQPRTGDQPQHF
TRBV7-9	NA	TRBJ2-7	NA	TGTGCCAGCACTACCGCAGGGTCAGGCTACGAGCAGTACTTC	CASTTAGSGYEQYF
TRBV27	NA	TRBJ2-3	NA	TGTGCCAGCAGTTTAGGGGCTAGCACAGATACGCAGTATTTT	CASSLGASTDTQYF
TRBV9	NA	TRBJ2-2	TRBD1	TGTGCCAGCAGCGTAGCGGGTCAGGGGGCAACCGGGGAGCTGTTTTTT	CASSVAGQGATGELFF
TRBV5-8	NA	TRBJ1-1	NA	TGTGCCAGCAGCTTGATTTGGATAAGGAGGACTGAAGCTTTCTTT	CASSLIWIRRTEAFF
TRBV2	few	TRBJ1-2	TRBD1	TGTGCCAGCAGTGCGACAGGGAACTATGGCTACACCTTC	CASSATGNYGYTF
TRBV5-1	NA	TRBJ1-1	TRBD1	TGCGCCAGCAGCATGGACAGGATAGGGACTGAAGCTTTCTTT	CASSMDRIGTEAFF
TRBV28	NA	TRBJ2-7	TRBD2	TGTGCCAGCAGTTTAAGGGCGGGGGATAGCTCCTACGAGCAGTACTTC	CASSLRAGDSSYEQYF
TRBV7-2	NA	TRBJ2-1	TRBD2	TGTGCCAGCAGCCCGAGGCGGGGGGGCCTAGGGGATGAGCAGTTCTTC	CASSPRRGGLGDEQFF
TRBV7-9	NA	TRBJ1-1	NA	TGTGCCAGCAGCCGTACCCGGCAGGGCCTTGAAGCTTTCTTT	CASSRTRQGLEAFF
TRBV29-1	NA	TRBJ2-5	TRBD1	TGCAGCGTGTTACAGGGGGCAGAGACCCAGTACTTC	CSVLQGAETQYF
TRBV28	once	TRBJ1-2	TRBD1	TGTGCCAGCAGTTTGGGTGGAATACAGGGGGATGGCTACACCTTC	CASSLGGIQGDGYTF
TRBV27	NA	TRBJ1-5	NA	TGTGCCAGCAGTCCCACAAATATGGATCAGCCCCAGCATTTT	CASSPTNMDQPQHF
TRBV2	NA	TRBJ1-1	TRBD1	TGTGCCAGCAGGCGCCGTGGACAGGCCGGCACTGAAGCTTTCTTT	CASRRRGQAGTEAFF
TRBV27	NA	TRBJ1-1	NA	TGTGCCAGCAGTTTATTCCAGGAGGACACTGAAGCTTTCTTT	CASSLFQEDTEAFF
TRBV29-1	NA	TRBJ2-1	NA	TGCAGCGTTGTCTCCTACGAGCAGTTCTTC	CSVVSYEQFF
TRBV1	NA	TRBJ2-7	NA	TGCACCAGCAGCCAAGATTTCGCTAGCGGGGAATCCTACGAGCAGTACTTC	CTSSQDFASGESYEQYF
TRBV18	once	TRBJ1-5	NA	TGTGCCAGCTCACCAGGTTCGGATCAGCCCCAGCATTTT	CASSPGSDQPQHF
TRBV7-9	NA	TRBJ1-4	TRBD1	TGTGCCAGCAGCCTGGGGACAGAGATTAATGAAAAACTGTTTTTT	CASSLGTEINEKLFF
TRBV5-1	NA	TRBJ1-4	NA	TGCGCCAGCAGCCAAGGGGCGGTACGAGAAAAACTGTTTTTT	CASSQGAVREKLFF
TRBV7-2	NA	TRBJ1-3	NA	TGTGCCAGCAGCTTGACCCTCCAGGACACCATATATTTT	CASSLTLQDTIYF
TRBV7-2	once	TRBJ1-1	NA	TGTGCCAGCAGCTTAATTGCGCAGGGAATGAACACTGAAGCTTTCTTT	CASSLIAQGMNTEAFF
TRBV6-4	NA	TRBJ2-4	TRBD1	TGTGCCAGCAGTGACTGCCCGGGACAGCCAGCCAAAAACATTCAGTACTTC	CASSDCPGQPAKNIQYF
TRBV19	NA	TRBJ2-5	TRBD2	TGTGCCAGTAGTATGCCTAGCGGGGGTGGGGAGACCCAGTACTTC	CASSMPSGGGETQYF
TRBV5-4	NA	TRBJ2-5	TRBD2	TGTGCCAGCAGCTCAACTAGCGGGGGGGCCGGCGAGACCCAGTACTTC	CASSSTSGGAGETQYF
TRBV19	few	TRBJ1-6	NA	TGTGCCAGTAGTCCGGGAGCGGGCCGTCTGTCACCCCTCCACTTT	CASSPGAGRLSPLHF
TRBV11-2	NA	TRBJ2-3	TRBD2	TGTGCCAGCAGGGTAGCGGGGGGAATAGATACGCAGTATTTT	CASRVAGGIDTQYF
TRBV2	NA	TRBJ2-5	TRBD1	TGTGCCAGCAGCGGACAGGGAGGAGAGACCCAGTACTTC	CASSGQGGETQYF